One sample yielded the 9 T cell receptor beta chains listed below, sequenced in a study of T-cell memory formation after mild COVID-19 (dated by TCRdb to 2020 to 2023). Libraries were made using 5' RACE. The sequencer listed for this sample is Illumina NovaSeq 6000. Using fastp at Q25 and MiXCR, TCRdb reprocessed the public reads and kept productive beta chains. Under each unique CDR3 protein, matching rows form one entry showing the most common genes and DNA. This sample is represented by over 55,000 distinct CDR3 sequences; 9% to 9.5% of them were singletons. 1.2% of the sample is in the top ten clones. Material: PBMCs or a T cell subset sorted from them (not recorded which). All receptors derive from a man between 18 and 35 years old who had mild COVID-19 (a few samples of this study predate the infection). The sample titles of this study are shuffled in the database, so cell type and time point are left out; the donor was told from shared clones.

There are a few counts of this clonotype. The chain couples TRBV12-3 or TRBV12-4 to TRBJ1-6, with 10 bases fitting TRBD1. This CDR3 is built from 14 residues. V shed 6 bases, J shed 10 bases, and the junction held 6 bases outside the gene matches. The CDR3 DNA reads as TGTGCCAGCAGCCTGACAGGGGGCGGGTCACCCCTCCACTTT. Its protein is CASSLTGGGSPLHF.

This clonotype was recorded many times. This rearrangement joins TRBV7-2 to TRBJ2-3; 10 nucleotides align to TRBD1. This CDR3 is built from 15 residues. The J segment lost 5 bases and the V segment lost 6 bases, leaving 8 bases of the junction unmatched. The V gene's germline CDR1 is SGHTA and CDR2 FQGNSA. CDR3 sequence (DNA): TGTGCCAGCAGTCGACAGGGGGCAAAAGGAGATACGCAGTATTTT. Protein sequence: CASSRQGAKGDTQYF. Filled out from reference TRBV7-2 and TRBJ2-3, the complete variable domain reads GAGVSQSPSNKVTEKGKDVELRCDPISGHTALYWYRQSLGQGLEFLIYFQGNSAPDKSGLPSDRFSAERTGGSVSTLTIQRTQQEDSAVYLCASSRQGAKGDTQYFGPGTRLTVL.

This clonotype was recorded many times. This sequence joins TRBV5-6 and TRBJ2-7, with a possible D match to TRBD1 (6 bases). V was shortened by 4 bases and J by 0 bases, with 14 bases between the two germline ends. The CDR3 extends over 15 amino acids. Germline CDR1 reads SGHDT; CDR2 reads YYEEEE. The CDR3 here is CASSLTGRSSYEQYF. The DNA of the CDR3 is TGTGCCAGCAGCCTGACAGGTAGGAGCTCCTACGAGCAGTACTTC.

V and J are TRBV10-3 and TRBJ1-2; D might be TRBD1 (5 bases). In germline, CDR1 is ENHRY, CDR2 SYGVKD. Trimming removed 8 bases at V and 4 bases at J, with 11 bases between. The CDR3 totals 12 residues. CDR3 DNA: TGTGCCATCCAGAGGGACGGCTATGGCTACACCTTC. The encoded protein is CAIQRDGYGYTF.

The table lists this clonotype with a few counts. The rearrangement joins TRBV12-3 or TRBV12-4 to TRBJ2-7; D remains ambiguous. Trimming cost V 1 base and J 3 bases, with 7 bases left between them. This CDR3 comprises 13 residues. CDR3 sequence reads: CASSLGQIYEQYF. CDR3 nucleotide sequence: TGTGCCAGCAGTTTAGGGCAGATCTACGAGCAGTACTTC.

The chain recombines TRBV9 with TRBJ2-1; D is uncertain. Trimming took off 2 bases at V and 4 bases at J, with 7 bases between the two ends. This CDR3 is built from 13 residues. Per the germline V gene, CDR1 is SGDLS and CDR2 is YYNGEE. The CDR3 spells CASSVHDYNEQFF. The CDR3 coding sequence is TGTGCCAGCAGCGTCCATGATTACAATGAGCAGTTCTTC.

Only a few counts were recorded for this clonotype. V usage is TRBV6-1 and J usage is TRBJ2-7; 11 bases agree with TRBD2. Germline CDR1 and CDR2: MNHNS and SASEGT. The CDR3 runs 17 residues. The junction had 10 bases not matched to a gene; V was cut back by 5 bases and J by 1 base. The CDR3 spells CASSNPGLADRSYEQYV. Written as DNA, the CDR3 is TGTGCCAGCAGTAATCCGGGACTAGCGGACCGATCCTACGAGCAGTACGTC.

The V and J genes are TRBV7-2 and TRBJ1-2; tentative D call: TRBD1 (5 bases). The CDR3 contains 14 residues. The V gene's germline CDR1 is SGHTA and CDR2 FQGNSA. V lost 7 bases, J lost 5 bases, and 17 bases lay in between. The CDR3 is CASTQSRVVYGYTF. Written as DNA, the CDR3 is TGTGCCAGCACCCAATCCAGGGTTGTGTATGGCTACACCTTC.

The rearrangement links TRBV24-1 to TRBJ2-1; 9 bases line up with TRBD1. The CDR3 is 14 residues long. Germline lookup yields CDR1 KGHDR and CDR2 SFDVKD. Trimming cost V 4 bases and J 10 bases; bases outside gene matches: 7. The CDR3 region has the DNA TGTGCCACCAGTGACAAGGGACAGGGCCAGGAGCAGTTCTTC. It encodes CATSDKGQGQEQFF.